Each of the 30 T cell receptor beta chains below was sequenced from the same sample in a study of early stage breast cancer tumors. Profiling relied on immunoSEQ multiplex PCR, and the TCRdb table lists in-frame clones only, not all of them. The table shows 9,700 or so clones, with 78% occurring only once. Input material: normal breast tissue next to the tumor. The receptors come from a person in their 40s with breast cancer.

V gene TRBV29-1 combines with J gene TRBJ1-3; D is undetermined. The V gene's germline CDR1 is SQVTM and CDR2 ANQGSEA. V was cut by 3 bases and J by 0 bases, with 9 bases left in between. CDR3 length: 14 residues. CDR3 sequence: CSVEEDGSGNTIYF. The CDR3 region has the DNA TGCAGCGTTGAGGAAGACGGCTCTGGAAACACCATATATTTT. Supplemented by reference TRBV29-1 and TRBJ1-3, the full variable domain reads SAVISQKPSRDICQRGTSLTIQCQVDSQVTMMFWYRQQPGQSLTLIATANQGSEATYESGFVIDKFPISRPNLTFSTLTVSNMSPEDSSIYLCSVEEDGSGNTIYFGEGSWLTVV.

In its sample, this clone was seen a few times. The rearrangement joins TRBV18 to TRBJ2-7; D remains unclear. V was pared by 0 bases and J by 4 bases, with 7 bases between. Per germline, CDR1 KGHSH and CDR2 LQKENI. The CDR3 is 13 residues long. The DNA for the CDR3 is TGTGCCAGCTCACCACCGGAGACTTACGAGCAGTACTTC. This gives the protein CASSPPETYEQYF.

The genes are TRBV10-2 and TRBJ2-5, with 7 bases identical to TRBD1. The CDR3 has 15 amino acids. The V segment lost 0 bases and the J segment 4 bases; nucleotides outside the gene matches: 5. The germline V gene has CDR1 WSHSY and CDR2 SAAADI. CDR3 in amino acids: CASSESTAGGETQYF. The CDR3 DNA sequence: TGCGCCAGCAGTGAGTCGACGGCAGGGGGAGAGACCCAGTACTTC.

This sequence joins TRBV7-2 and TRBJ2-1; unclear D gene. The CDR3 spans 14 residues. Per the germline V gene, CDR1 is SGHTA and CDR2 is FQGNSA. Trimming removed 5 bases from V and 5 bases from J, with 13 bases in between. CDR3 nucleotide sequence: TGTGCCAGCAGCCTATACCCCTTAAACAATGAGCAGTTCTTC. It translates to CASSLYPLNNEQFF.

CDR3 region: CASSSGQMEETQYF. The CDR3 DNA is TGCGCCAGCAGTAGCGGACAGATGGAAGAGACCCAGTACTTC. This chain connects TRBV5-1 to TRBJ2-5; tentatively, D is TRBD1 or TRBD2 (6 bases each). The V gene's germline CDR1 is SGHRS and CDR2 YFSETQ. V was cut by 5 bases and J by 3 bases, with 14 bases left in between. This CDR3 contains 14 residues.

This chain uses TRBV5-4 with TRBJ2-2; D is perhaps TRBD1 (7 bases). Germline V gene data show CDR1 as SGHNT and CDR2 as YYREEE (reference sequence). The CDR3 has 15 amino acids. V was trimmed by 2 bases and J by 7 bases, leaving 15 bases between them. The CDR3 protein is CASSLVAGGSGELFF. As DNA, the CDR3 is TGTGCCAGCAGCTTAGTTGCAGGGGGGAGCGGGGAGCTGTTTTTT.

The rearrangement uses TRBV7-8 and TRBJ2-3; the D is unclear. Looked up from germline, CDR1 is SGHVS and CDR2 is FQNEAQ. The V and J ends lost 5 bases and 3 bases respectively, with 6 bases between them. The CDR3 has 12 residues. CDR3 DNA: TGTGCCAGCAGCCTTCGGACAGATACGCAGTATTTT. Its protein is CASSLRTDTQYF.

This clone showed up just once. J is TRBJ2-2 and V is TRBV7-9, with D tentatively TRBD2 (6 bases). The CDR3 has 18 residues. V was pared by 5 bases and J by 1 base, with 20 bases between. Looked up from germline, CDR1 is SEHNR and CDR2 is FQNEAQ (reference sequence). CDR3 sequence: CASSPPGVGRENTGELFF. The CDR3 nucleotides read TGTGCCAGCAGCCCCCCGGGGGTCGGCAGGGAGAACACCGGGGAGCTGTTTTTT.

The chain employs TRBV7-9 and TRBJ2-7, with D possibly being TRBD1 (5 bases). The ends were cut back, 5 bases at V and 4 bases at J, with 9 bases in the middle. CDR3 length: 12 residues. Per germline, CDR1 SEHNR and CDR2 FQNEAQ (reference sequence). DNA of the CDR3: TGTGCCAGCAGCCCTACAGGATACGAGCAGTACTTC. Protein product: CASSPTGYEQYF.

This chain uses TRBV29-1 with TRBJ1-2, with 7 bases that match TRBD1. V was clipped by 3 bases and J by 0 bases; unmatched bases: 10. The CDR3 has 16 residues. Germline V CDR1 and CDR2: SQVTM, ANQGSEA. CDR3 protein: CSVDRERQGSNYGYTF. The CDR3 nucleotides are TGCAGCGTTGATAGGGAGCGACAGGGATCTAACTATGGCTACACCTTC.

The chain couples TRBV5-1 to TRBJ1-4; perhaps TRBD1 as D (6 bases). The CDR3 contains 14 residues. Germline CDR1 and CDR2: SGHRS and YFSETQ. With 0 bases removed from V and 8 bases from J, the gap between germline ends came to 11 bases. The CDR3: CASSLVRGDEKLFF. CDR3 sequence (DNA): TGCGCCAGCAGCTTGGTCAGGGGAGACGAAAAACTGTTTTTT.

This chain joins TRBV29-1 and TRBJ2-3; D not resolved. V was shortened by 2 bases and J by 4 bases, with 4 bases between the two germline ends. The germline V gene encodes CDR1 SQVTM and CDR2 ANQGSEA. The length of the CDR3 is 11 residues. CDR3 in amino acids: CSVETPDTQYF. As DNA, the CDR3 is TGCAGCGTTGAAACACCAGATACGCAGTATTTT.

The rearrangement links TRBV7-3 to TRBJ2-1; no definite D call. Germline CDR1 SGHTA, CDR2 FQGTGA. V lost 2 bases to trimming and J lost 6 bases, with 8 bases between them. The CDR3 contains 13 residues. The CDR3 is CASSLAVPNEQFF. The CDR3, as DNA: TGTGCCAGCAGCTTAGCGGTCCCCAATGAGCAGTTCTTC.

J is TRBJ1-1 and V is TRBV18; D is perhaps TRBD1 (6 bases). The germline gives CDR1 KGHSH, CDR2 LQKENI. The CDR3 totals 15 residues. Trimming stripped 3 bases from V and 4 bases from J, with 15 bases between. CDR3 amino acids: CASSPPAQGPTEAFF. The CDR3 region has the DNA TGTGCCAGCTCACCGCCCGCACAGGGTCCCACTGAAGCTTTCTTT.

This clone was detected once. As DNA, the CDR3 is TGTGCCTGGAGCCCTGAAGGCTCTGGAAACACCATATATTTT. It is translated as CAWSPEGSGNTIYF. This sequence joins TRBV30 and TRBJ1-3; D is unclear. Germline V CDR1 and CDR2: GTSNPN, SVGIG (reference sequence). CDR3 length: 14 amino acids. Trimming removed 3 bases at V and 0 bases at J, with 9 bases between.

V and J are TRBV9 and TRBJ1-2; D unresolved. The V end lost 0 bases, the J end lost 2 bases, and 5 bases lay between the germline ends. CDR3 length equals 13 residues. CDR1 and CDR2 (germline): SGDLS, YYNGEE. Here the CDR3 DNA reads TGTGCCAGCAGCGTAGCCGGGAACTATGGCTACACCTTC. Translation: CASSVAGNYGYTF.

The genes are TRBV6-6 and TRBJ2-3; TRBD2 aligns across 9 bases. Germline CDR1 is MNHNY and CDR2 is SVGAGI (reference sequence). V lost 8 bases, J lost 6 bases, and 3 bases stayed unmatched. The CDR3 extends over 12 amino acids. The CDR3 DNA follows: TGTGCCAGCTGGACTAGCGTGGATACGCAGTATTTT. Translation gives CASWTSVDTQYF.

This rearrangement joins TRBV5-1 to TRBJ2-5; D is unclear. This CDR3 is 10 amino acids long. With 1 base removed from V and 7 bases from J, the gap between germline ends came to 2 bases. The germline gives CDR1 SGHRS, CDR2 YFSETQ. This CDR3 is CASSLWTQYF. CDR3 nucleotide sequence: TGCGCCAGCAGCTTGTGGACCCAGTACTTC.

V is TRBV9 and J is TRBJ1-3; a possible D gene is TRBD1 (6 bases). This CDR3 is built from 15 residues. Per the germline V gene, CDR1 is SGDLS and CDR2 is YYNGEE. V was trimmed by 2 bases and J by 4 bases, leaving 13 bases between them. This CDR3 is CASSVSGVQGNTIYF. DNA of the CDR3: TGTGCCAGCAGCGTCTCAGGGGTACAGGGAAACACCATATATTTT.

The CDR3 spells CASSPSYLSTDTQYF. In nucleotides, the CDR3 is TGCGCCAGCAGTCCTTCTTACCTCTCCACAGATACGCAGTATTTT. The chain is built from TRBV10-2 and TRBJ2-3, with D uncertain. Germline assignment: CDR1 WSHSY and CDR2 SAAADI. Between the trimmed V and J ends, which lost 5 bases and 2 bases, there was a span of 14 bases. CDR3 length: 15 residues.

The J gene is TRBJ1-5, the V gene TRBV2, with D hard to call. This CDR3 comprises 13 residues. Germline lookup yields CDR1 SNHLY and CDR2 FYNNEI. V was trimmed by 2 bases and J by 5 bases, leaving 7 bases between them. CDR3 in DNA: TGTGCCAGCAGTGAACAGGTTTATCAGCCCCAGCATTTT. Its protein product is CASSEQVYQPQHF.

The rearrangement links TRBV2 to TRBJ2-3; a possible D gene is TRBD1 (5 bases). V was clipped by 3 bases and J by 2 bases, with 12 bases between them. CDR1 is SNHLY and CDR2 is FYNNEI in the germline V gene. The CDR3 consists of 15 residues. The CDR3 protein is CASSEKGRATDTQYF. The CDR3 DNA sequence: TGTGCCAGCAGTGAGAAGGGGCGCGCCACAGATACGCAGTATTTT.

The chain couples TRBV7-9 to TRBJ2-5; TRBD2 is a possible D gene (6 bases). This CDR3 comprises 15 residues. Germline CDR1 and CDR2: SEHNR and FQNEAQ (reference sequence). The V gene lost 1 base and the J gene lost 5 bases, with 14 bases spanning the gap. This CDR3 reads CASSLVLEGGETQYF. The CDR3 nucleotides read TGTGCCAGCAGCTTAGTTTTGGAGGGCGGGGAGACCCAGTACTTC.

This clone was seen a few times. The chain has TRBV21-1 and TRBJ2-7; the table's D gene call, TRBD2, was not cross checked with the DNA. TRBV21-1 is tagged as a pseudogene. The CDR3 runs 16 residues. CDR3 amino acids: CASSGGLAGGPYEQYF. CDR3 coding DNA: TGTGCCAGCAGCGGGGGACTAGCGGGAGGCCCCTACGAGCAGTACTTC.

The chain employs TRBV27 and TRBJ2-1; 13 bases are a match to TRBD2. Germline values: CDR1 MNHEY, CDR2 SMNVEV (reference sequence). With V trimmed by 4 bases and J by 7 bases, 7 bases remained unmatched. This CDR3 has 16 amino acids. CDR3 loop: CASSSPGLAGINEQFF. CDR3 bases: TGTGCCAGCAGTTCCCCGGGACTAGCGGGAATAAATGAGCAGTTCTTC.

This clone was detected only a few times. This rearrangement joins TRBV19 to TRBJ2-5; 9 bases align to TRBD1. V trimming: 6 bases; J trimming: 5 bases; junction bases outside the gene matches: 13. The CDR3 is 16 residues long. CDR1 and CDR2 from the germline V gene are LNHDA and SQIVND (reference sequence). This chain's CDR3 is CASRETGGPFRETQYF. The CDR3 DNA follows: TGTGCCAGTAGGGAGACAGGGGGTCCTTTCAGGGAGACCCAGTACTTC.

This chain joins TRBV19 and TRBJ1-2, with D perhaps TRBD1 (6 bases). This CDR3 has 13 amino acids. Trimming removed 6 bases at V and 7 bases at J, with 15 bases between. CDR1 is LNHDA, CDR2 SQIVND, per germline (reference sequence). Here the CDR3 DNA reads TGTGCCAGTAGACAACAGGGAGGGGGTGGCTACACCTTC. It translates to CASRQQGGGGYTF.

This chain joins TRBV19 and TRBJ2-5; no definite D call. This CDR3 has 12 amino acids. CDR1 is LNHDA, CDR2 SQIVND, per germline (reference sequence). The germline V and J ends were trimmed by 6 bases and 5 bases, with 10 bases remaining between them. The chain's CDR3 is CASRGGMETQYF. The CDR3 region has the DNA TGTGCCAGTAGAGGTGGGATGGAGACCCAGTACTTC.

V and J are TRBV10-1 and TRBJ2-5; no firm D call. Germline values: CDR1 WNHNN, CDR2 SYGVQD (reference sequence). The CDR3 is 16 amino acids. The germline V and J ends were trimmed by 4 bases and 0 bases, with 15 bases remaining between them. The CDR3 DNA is TGCGCCAGCAGTGCTCCGTCAACGGGCAACCAAGAGACCCAGTACTTC. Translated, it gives CASSAPSTGNQETQYF.

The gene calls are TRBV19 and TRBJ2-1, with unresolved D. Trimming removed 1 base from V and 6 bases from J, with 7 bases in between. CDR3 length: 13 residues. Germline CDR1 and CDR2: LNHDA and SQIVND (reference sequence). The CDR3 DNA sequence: TGTGCCAGTAGTATAGGAACCCTCAATGAGCAGTTCTTC. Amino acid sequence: CASSIGTLNEQFF.